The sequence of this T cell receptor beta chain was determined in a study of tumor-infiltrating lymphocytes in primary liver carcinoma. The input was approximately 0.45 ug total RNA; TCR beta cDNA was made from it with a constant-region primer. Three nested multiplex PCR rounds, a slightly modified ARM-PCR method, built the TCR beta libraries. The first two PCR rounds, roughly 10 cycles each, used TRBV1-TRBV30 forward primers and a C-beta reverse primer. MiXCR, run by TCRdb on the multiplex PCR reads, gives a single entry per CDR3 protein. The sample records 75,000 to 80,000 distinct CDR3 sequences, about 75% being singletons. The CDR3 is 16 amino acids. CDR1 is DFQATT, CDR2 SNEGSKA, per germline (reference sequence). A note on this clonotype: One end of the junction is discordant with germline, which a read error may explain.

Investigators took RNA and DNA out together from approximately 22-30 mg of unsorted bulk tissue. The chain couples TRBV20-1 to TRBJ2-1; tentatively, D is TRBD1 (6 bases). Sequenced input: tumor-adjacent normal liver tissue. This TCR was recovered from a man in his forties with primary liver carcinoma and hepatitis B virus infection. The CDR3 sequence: CSAVPFPAGEYYEQFF. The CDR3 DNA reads TGTAGTGCGGTCCCCTTCCCGGCAGGGGAATACTATGAGCAGTTCTTC.